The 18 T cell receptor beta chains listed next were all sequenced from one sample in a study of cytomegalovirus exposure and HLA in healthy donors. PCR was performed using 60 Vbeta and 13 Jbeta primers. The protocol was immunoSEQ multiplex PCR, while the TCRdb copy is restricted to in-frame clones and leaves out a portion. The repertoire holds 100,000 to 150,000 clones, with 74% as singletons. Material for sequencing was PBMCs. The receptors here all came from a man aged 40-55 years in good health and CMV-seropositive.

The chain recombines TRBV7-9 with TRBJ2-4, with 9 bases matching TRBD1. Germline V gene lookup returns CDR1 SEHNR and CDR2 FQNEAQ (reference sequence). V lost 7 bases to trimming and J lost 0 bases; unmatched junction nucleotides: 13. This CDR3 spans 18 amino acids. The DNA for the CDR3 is TGTGCCAGCACCGTTTCCGGGACAGGGTACCAAGCCAAAAACATTCAGTACTTC. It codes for CASTVSGTGYQAKNIQYF.

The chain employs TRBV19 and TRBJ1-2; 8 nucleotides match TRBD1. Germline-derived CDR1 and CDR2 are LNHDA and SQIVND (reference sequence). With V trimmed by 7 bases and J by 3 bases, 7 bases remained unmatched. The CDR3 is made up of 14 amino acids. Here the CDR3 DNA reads TGTGCCAGTACTCAGGACAGGGATTACTATGGCTACACCTTC. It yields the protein CASTQDRDYYGYTF.

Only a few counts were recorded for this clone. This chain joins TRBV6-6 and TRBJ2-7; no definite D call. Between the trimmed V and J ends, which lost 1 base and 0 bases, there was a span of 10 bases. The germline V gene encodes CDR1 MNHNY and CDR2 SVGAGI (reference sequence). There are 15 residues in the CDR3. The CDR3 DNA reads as TGTGCCAGCAGTTACTTCACAGAGAGCTCCTACGAGCAGTACTTC. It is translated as CASSYFTESSYEQYF.

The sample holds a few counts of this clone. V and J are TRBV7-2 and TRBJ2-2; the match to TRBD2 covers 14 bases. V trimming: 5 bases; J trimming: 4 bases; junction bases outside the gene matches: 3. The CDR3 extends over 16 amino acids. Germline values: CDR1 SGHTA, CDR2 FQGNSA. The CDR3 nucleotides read TGTGCCAGCAGCGGGGGACTAGCGGGGGTCACCGGGGAGCTGTTTTTT. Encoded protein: CASSGGLAGVTGELFF.

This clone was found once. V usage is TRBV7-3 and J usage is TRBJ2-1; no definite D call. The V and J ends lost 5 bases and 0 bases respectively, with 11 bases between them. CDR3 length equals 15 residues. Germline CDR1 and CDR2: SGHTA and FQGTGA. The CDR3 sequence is CASSTAISSYNEQFF. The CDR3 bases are TGTGCCAGCAGCACAGCCATAAGCTCCTACAATGAGCAGTTCTTC.

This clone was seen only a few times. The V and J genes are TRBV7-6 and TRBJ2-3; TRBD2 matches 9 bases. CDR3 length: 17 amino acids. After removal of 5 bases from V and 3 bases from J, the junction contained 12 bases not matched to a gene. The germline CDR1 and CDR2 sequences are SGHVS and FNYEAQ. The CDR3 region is CASSPRGSGSSTDTQYF. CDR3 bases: TGTGCCAGCAGCCCGAGGGGTAGCGGGAGTAGTACAGATACGCAGTATTTT.

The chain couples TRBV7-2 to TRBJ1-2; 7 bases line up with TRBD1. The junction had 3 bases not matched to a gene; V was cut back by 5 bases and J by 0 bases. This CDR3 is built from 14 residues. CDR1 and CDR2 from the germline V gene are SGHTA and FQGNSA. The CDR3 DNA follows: TGTGCCAGCAGCCGGGACAGTACTAACTATGGCTACACCTTC. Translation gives CASSRDSTNYGYTF.

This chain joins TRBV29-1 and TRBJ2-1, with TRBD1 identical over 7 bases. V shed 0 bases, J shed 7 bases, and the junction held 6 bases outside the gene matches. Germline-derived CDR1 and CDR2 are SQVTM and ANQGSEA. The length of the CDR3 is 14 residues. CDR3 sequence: CSVEETGARNEQFF. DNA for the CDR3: TGCAGCGTTGAAGAAACAGGGGCGAGGAATGAGCAGTTCTTC.

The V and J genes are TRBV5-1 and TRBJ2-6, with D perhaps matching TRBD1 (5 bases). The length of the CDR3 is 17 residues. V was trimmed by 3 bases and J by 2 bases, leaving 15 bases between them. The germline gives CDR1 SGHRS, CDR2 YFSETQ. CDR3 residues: CASSSKPQGTGANVLTF. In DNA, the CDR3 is TGCGCCAGCAGCTCCAAGCCTCAGGGAACTGGGGCCAACGTCCTGACTTTC.

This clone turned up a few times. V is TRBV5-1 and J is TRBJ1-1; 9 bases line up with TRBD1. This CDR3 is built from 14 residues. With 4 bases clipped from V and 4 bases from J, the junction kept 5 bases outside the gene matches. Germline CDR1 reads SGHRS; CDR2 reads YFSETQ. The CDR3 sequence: CASSPGTGLTEAFF. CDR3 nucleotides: TGCGCCAGCAGCCCTGGGACAGGGCTCACTGAAGCTTTCTTT.

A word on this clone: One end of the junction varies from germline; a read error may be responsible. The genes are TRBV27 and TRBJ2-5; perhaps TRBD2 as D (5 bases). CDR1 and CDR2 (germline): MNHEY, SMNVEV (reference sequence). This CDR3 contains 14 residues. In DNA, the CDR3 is TGTGCCAGCAGTTTATATGGCCGTGGGGAGACCCAATACTTC. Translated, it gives CASSLYGRGETQYF.

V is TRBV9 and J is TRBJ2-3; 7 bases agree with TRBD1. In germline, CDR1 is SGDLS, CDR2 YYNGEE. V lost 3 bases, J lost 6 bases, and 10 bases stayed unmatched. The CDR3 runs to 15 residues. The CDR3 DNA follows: TGTGCCAGCAGCGACACAGGGGCCTTCGGGGATACGCAGTATTTT. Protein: CASSDTGAFGDTQYF.

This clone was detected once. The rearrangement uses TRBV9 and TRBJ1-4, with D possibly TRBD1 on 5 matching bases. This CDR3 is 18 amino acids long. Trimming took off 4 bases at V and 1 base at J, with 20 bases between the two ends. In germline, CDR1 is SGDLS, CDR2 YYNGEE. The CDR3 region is CASSPFPRGRGTNEKLFF. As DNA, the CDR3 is TGTGCCAGCAGCCCCTTTCCTCGGGGGAGAGGAACTAATGAAAAACTGTTTTTT.

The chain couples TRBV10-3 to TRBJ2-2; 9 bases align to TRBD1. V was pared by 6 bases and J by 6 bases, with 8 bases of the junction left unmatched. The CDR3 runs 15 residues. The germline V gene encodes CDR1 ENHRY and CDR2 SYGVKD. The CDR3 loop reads CAIRPGQGPAGELFF. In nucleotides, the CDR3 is TGTGCCATCAGACCGGGACAGGGACCTGCCGGGGAGCTGTTTTTT.

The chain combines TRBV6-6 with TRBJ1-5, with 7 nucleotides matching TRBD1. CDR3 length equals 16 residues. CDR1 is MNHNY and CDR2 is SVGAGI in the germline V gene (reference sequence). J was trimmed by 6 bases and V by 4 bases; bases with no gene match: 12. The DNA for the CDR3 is TGTGCCAGCAGTTTTCTTACAGGGGAAGGGGTTCAGCCCCAGCATTTT. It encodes CASSFLTGEGVQPQHF.

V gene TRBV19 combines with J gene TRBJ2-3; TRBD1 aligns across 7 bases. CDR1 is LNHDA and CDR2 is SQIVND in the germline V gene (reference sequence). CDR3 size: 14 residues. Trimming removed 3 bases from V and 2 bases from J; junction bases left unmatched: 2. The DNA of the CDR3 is TGTGCCAGTAGTATGGGGACAGTCACAGATACGCAGTATTTT. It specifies CASSMGTVTDTQYF. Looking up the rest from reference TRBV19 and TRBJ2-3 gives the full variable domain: DGGITQSPKYLFRKEGQNVTLSCEQNLNHDAMYWYRQDPGQGLRLIYYSQIVNDFQKGDIAEGYSVSREKKESFPLTVTSAQKNPTAFYLCASSMGTVTDTQYFGPGTRLTVL.

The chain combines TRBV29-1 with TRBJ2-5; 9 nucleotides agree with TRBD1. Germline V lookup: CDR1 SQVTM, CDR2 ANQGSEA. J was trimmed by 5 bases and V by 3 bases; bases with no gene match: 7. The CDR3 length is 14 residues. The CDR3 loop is CSVDRNRGLETQYF. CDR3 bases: TGCAGCGTTGATCGTAACAGGGGGCTGGAGACCCAGTACTTC.

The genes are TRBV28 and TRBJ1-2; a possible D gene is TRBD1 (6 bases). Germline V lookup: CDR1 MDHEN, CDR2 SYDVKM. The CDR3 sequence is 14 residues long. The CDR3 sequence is CATQEIRQDYGYTF. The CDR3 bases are TGTGCAACCCAGGAGATCCGACAGGACTATGGCTACACCTTC.